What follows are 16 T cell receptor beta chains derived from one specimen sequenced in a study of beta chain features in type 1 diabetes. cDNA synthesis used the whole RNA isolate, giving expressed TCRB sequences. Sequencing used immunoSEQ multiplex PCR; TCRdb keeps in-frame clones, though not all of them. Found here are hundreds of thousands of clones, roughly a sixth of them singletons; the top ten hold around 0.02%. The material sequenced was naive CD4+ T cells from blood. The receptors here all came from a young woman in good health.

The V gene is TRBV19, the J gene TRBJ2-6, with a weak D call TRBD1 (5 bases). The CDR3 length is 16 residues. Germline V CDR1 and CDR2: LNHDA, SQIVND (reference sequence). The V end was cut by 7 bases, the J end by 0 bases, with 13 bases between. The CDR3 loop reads CASKGAPSSGANVLTF. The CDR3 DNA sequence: TGTGCCAGTAAAGGGGCACCGAGCTCTGGGGCCAACGTCCTGACTTTC.

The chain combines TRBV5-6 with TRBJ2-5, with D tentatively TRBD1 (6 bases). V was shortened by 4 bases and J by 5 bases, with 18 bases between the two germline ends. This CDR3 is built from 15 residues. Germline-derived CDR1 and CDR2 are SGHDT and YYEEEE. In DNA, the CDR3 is TGTGCCAGCAGCACCTCGACCACAGGGTGGGAGACCCAGTACTTC. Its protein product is CASSTSTTGWETQYF.

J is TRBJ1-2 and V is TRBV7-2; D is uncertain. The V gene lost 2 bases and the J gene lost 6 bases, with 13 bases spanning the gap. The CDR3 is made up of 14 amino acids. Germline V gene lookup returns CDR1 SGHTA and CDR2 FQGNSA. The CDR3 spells CASSLNSVFDGYTF. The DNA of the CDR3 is TGTGCCAGCAGCTTAAACAGTGTCTTCGATGGCTACACCTTC.

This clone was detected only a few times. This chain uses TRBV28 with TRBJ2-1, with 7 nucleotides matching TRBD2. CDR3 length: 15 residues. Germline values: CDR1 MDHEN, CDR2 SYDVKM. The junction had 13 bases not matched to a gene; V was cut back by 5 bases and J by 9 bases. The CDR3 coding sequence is TGTGCCAGCAGTCCCCCGCGCGGGAGTTTTGGTGAGCAGTTCTTC. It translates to CASSPPRGSFGEQFF. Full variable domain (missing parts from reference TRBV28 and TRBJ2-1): DVKVTQSSRYLVKRTGEKVFLECVQDMDHENMFWYRQDPGLGLRLIYFSYDVKMKEKGDIPEGYSVSREKKERFSLILESASTNQTSMYLCASSPPRGSFGEQFFGPGTRLTVL.

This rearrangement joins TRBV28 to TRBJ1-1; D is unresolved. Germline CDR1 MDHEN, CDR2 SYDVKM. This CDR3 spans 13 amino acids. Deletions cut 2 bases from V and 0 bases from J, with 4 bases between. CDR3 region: CASSLNLNTEAFF. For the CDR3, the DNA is TGTGCCAGCAGTTTAAACCTGAACACTGAAGCTTTCTTT.

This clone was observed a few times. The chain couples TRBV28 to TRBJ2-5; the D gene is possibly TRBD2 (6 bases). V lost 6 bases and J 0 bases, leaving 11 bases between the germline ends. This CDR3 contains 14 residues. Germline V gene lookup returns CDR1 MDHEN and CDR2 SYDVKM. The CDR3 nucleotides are TGTGCCAGCAGCCCCCGGGACTACCAAGAGACCCAGTACTTC. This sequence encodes CASSPRDYQETQYF.

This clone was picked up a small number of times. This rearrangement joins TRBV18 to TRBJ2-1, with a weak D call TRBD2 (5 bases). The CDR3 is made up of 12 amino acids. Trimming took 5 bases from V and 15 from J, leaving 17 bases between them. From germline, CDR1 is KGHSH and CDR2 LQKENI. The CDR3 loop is CASSAGLGITFF. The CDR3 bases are TGTGCCAGCTCAGCGGGCCTTGGGATTACGTTCTTC.

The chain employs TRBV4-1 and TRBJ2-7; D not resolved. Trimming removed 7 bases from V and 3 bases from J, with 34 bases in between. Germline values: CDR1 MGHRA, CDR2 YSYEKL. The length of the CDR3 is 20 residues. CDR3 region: CASIPAEDPSPIFAHYEQYF. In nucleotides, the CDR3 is TGCGCCAGCATCCCAGCCGAAGACCCTTCTCCCATATTCGCGCACTACGAGCAGTACTTC.

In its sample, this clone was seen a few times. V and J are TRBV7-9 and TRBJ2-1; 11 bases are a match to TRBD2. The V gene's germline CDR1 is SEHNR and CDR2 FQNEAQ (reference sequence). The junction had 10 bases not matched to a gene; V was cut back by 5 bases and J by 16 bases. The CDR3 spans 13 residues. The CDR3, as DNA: TGTGCCAGCAGCCCACAGACTAGCGGGACTGCTTTCTTC. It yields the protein CASSPQTSGTAFF.

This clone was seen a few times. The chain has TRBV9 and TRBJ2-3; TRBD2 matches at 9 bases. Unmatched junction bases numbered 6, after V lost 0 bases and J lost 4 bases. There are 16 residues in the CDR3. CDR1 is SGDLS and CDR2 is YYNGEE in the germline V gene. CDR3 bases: TGTGCCAGCAGCGTAGTAGCGGGAGTTCCTTCAGATACGCAGTATTTT. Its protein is CASSVVAGVPSDTQYF.

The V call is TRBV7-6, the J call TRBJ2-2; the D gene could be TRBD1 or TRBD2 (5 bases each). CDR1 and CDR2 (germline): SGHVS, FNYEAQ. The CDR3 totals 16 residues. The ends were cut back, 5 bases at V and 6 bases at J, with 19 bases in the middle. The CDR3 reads CASSPQGRLVAGELFF. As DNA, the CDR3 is TGTGCCAGCAGCCCCCAGGGACGGCTTGTCGCCGGGGAGCTGTTTTTT.

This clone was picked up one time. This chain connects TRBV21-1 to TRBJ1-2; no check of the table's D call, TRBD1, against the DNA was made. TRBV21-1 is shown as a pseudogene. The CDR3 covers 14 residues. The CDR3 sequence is CASSKRGSNYGYTF. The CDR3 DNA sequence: TGTGCCAGCAGCAAAAGGGGCTCTAACTATGGCTACACCTTC.

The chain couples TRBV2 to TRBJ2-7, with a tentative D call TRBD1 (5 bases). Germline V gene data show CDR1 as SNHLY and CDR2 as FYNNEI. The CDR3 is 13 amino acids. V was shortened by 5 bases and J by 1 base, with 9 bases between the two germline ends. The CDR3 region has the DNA TGTGCCAGCAGTATAGACAGTTCCTACGAGCAGTACTTC. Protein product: CASSIDSSYEQYF. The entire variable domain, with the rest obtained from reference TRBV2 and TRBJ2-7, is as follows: EPEVTQTPSHQVTQMGQEVILRCVPISNHLYFYWYRQILGQKVEFLVSFYNNEISEKSEIFDDQFSVERPDGSNFTLKIRSTKLEDSAMYFCASSIDSSYEQYFGPGTRLTVT.

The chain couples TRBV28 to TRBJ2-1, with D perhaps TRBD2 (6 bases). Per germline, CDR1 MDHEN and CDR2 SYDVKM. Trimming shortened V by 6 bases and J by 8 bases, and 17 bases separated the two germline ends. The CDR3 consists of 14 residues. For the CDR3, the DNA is TGTGCCAGCAGCCGAAAGCTGCGGGGATATGAGCAGTTCTTC. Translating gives CASSRKLRGYEQFF.

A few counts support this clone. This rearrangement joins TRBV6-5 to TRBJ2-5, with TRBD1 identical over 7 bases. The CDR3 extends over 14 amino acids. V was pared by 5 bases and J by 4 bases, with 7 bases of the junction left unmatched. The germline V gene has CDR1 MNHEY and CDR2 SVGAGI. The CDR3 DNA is TGTGCCAGCAGTGAAACAGGGGACGGAGAGACCCAGTACTTC. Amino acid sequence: CASSETGDGETQYF.

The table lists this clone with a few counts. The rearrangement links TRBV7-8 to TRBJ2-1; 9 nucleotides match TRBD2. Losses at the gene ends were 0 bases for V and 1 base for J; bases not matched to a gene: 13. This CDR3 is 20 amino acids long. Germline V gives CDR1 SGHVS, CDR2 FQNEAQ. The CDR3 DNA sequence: TGTGCCAGCAGCTTAGCGCGGGAGGGAGGGCCGTTTTTATCCTACAATGAGCAGTTCTTC. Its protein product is CASSLAREGGPFLSYNEQFF.